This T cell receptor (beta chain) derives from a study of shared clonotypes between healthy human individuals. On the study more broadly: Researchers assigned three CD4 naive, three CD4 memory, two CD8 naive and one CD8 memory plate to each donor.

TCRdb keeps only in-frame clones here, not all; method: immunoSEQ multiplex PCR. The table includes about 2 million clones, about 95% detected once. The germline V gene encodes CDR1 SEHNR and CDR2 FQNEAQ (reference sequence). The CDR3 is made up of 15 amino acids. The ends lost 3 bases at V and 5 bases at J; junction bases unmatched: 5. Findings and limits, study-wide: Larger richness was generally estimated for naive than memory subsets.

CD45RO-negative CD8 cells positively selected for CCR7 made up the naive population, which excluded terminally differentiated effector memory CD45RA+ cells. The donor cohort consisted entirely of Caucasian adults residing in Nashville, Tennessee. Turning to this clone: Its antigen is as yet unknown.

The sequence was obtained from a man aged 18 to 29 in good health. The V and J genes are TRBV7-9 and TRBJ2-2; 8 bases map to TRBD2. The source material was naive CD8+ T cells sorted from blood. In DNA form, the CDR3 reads TGTGCCAGCAGCTTGGCAAGCGGGAGAACCGGGGAGCTGTTTTTT. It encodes CASSLASGRTGELFF.